This T cell receptor beta chain is from a study of long-term antiretroviral therapy in people with HIV. From germline, CDR1 is MDHEN and CDR2 SYDVKM. V shed 3 bases and J shed 7 bases, with 1 base lying between them. The CDR3 has 11 amino acids. Remarks on this clone: Its antigen is unknown.

An immunoSEQ assay, version v3.0, was performed at survey level. Produced via immunoSEQ multiplex PCR; TCRdb's table is partial and in-frame only. The sample has around 16,000 clones, more than 75% seen once; the top ten hold 12%. General study points: Samples were collected from about 2003 to 2018 under possibly less effective ART regimens. Even long-term ART left TRB diversity below transplant donor controls, despite gains.

The chain links TRBV28 to TRBJ1-6; no clear D. The clonotype was recovered from a man aged 50-59 years with HIV. Sequenced here: unsorted PBMCs, sampled 0.7 years before starting antiretroviral therapy. The CDR3 DNA reads as TGTGCCAGCAGTTTGAATTCACCCCTCCACTTT. This gives the protein CASSLNSPLHF. Complete variable domain (other parts from reference TRBV28 and TRBJ1-6): DVKVTQSSRYLVKRTGEKVFLECVQDMDHENMFWYRQDPGLGLRLIYFSYDVKMKEKGDIPEGYSVSREKKERFSLILESASTNQTSMYLCASSLNSPLHFGNGTRLTVT.